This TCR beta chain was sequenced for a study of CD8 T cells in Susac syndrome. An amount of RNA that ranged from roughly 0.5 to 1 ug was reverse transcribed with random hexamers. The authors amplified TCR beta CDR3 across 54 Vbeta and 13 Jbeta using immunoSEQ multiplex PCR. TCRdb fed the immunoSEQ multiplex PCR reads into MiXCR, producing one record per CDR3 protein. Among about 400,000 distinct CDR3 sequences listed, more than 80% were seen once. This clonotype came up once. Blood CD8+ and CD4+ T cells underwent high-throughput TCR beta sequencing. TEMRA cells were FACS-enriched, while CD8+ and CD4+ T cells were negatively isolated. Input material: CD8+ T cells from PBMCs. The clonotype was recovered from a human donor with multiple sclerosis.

CDR3 sequence: CAWSPRTGGVYNEQFF. In nucleotides, the CDR3 is TGTGCCTGGAGTCCCCGGACAGGGGGCGTCTACAATGAGCAGTTCTTC. The chain employs TRBV30 and TRBJ2-1; 11 bases line up with TRBD1. V gave up 2 bases and J gave up 3 bases; unmatched junction bases: 6. The CDR3 is made up of 16 amino acids. The V gene's germline CDR1 is GTSNPN and CDR2 SVGIG (reference sequence).